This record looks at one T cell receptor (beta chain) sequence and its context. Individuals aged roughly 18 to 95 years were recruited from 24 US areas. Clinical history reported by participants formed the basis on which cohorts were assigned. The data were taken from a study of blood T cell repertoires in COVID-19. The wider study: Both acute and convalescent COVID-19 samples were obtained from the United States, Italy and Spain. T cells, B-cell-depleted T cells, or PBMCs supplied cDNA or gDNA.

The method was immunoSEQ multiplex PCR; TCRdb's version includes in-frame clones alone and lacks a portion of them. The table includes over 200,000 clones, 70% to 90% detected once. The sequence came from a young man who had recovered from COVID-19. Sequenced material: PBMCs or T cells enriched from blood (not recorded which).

This CDR3 is CASSLANPGRGTEAFF. The CDR3 DNA follows: TGCGCCAGCAGCTTGGCCAATCCCGGGCGGGGAACTGAAGCTTTCTTT. The chain uses TRBV5-1 and TRBJ1-1, with D hard to call. This CDR3 has 16 residues. The germline gives CDR1 SGHRS, CDR2 YFSETQ. The germline V and J ends were trimmed by 0 bases and 5 bases, with 17 bases remaining between them.